This TCR beta chain was obtained from a study of T-cell reconstitution after alpha-beta-depleted transplantation in children. There are 13 residues in the CDR3. Trimming took 7 bases from V and 6 from J, leaving 14 bases between them. Germline values: CDR1 LGHDT, CDR2 YNNKEL (reference sequence). This clonotype was picked up a small number of times. Unique molecular identifiers tagged the TCRbeta library. MiXCR was run by TCRdb on the PCR reads, yielding one entry per CDR3 protein. The profile shows about 610,000 distinct CDR3 sequences, roughly a tenth of them singletons. The sequencing used PBMCs from the stem cell graft donor, collected from the stem cell graft. The rearrangement joins TRBV3-1 to TRBJ2-3, with D perhaps TRBD2 (5 bases). The clonotype originates from a human donor who donated a stem cell graft to a child with acute myeloid leukemia. This CDR3 is CASNPRGYDTQYF. The CDR3 DNA is TGTGCCAGCAATCCCCGCGGGTACGATACGCAGTATTTT.